The clone carrying this TCR beta chain has just a few counts. The template used for profiling TCR beta VDJ and CDR3 was genomic DNA. From the reads, TCRdb called clonotypes with MiXCR, one entry per CDR3 protein. The table lists more than 95,000 distinct CDR3 sequences, almost 40% of them singletons. In patients chosen for sequencing, flow cytometry had shown CD8+CD57+ cell expansion. A severe acquired aplastic anemia diagnosis applied to all patients. Looked up from germline, CDR1 is MNHNS and CDR2 is SASEGT. The CDR3 has 14 amino acids. V was cut by 7 bases and J by 6 bases, with 18 bases left in between. These data originate in a study of CD8+CD57+ T cells in acquired aplastic anemia.

This chain uses TRBV6-1 with TRBJ1-1, with D perhaps matching TRBD1 (5 bases). The sample comprised sorted CD4+, CD8+, or CD8+CD57+ T cells (not recorded which) from PBMCs. This clonotype originated in a human donor with aplastic anemia. The CDR3 is CASMRGIGDSEAFF. The DNA of the CDR3 is TGTGCCAGCATGAGAGGCATTGGGGACTCTGAAGCTTTCTTT.